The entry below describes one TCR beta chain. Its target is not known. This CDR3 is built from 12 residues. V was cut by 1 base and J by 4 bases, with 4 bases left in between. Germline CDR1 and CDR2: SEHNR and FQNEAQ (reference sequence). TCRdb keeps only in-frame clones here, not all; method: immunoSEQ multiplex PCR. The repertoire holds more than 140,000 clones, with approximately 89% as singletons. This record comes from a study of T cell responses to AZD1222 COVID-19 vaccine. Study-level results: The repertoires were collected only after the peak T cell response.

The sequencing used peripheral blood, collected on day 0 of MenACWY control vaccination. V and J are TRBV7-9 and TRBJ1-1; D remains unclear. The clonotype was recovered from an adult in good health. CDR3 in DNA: TGTGCCAGCAGCTTAGTCTTCACTGAAGCTTTCTTT. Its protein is CASSLVFTEAFF.